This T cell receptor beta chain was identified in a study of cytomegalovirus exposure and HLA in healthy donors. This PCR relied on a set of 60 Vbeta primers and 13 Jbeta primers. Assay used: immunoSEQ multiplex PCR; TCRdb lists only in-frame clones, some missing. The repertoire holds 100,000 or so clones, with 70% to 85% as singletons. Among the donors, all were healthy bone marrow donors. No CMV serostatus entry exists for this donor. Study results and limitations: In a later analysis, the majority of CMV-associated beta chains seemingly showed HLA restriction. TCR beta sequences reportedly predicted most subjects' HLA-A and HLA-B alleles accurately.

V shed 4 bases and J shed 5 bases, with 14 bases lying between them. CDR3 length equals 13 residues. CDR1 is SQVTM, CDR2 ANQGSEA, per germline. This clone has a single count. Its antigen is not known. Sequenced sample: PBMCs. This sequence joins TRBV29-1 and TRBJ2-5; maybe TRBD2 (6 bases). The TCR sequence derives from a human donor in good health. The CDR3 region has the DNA TGCAGCGTTGTGGGAAGTGGGGGGGAGACCCAGTACTTC. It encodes CSVVGSGGETQYF.